This T cell receptor beta chain was observed in a study of blood T cell repertoires in COVID-19. Across the whole study: From the United States, Italy and Spain came samples of acute and convalescent COVID-19.

One Seattle source followed patients from active infection through their disease course. Under the authors' procedure: Reference gene primers were amplified, and this amplification served to estimate nucleated cell counts. Measured with immunoSEQ multiplex PCR; TCRdb has only the in-frame clones, and not every one. V, J and clone size were drawn from that table, and D and trimming were deduced from the DNA. The sample carries about 210,000 clones, 65% to 90% recorded once. The sequence was obtained from a man aged 50 to 59 with COVID-19, enrolled during active disease. What was sequenced was peripheral blood.

The CDR3 loop reads CAISDPGSSYEQYF. CDR3 DNA sequence: TGTGCCATCAGTGACCCGGGGAGCTCCTACGAGCAGTACTTC. The chain links TRBV10-3 to TRBJ2-7; D may be TRBD2 (5 bases). This CDR3 spans 14 amino acids. The ends were cut back, 3 bases at V and 0 bases at J, with 9 bases in the middle. The germline V gene has CDR1 ENHRY and CDR2 SYGVKD.